This TCR beta chain came from a study of blood T cell repertoires in COVID-19. Study information: Donors in the United States, Italy and Spain gave samples during acute or convalescent COVID-19. PBMCs, B-cell-depleted T cells, or T cells provided the cDNA or gDNA that made up the material.

Original handling: For nucleated cells, counts were estimated from reference gene primer amplification. Assay used: immunoSEQ multiplex PCR; TCRdb lists only in-frame clones, some missing. The DNA gave D and trimming, while V, J and clone size come from that table. Of some 200,000 clones listed, about 83% are singletons. This sequence was found in a man aged 18 to 29 with active or convalescent COVID-19. Sequenced: peripheral blood.

CDR3 sequence (DNA): TGTGCCAGCAGTGAGGGACTAGCGGGGTACAATGAGCAGTTCTTC. It codes for CASSEGLAGYNEQFF. The V call is TRBV2, the J call TRBJ2-1; 13 nucleotides line up with TRBD2. The CDR3 sequence is 15 residues long. In germline, CDR1 is SNHLY, CDR2 FYNNEI. Trimming removed 3 bases from V and 4 bases from J; junction bases left unmatched: 0.